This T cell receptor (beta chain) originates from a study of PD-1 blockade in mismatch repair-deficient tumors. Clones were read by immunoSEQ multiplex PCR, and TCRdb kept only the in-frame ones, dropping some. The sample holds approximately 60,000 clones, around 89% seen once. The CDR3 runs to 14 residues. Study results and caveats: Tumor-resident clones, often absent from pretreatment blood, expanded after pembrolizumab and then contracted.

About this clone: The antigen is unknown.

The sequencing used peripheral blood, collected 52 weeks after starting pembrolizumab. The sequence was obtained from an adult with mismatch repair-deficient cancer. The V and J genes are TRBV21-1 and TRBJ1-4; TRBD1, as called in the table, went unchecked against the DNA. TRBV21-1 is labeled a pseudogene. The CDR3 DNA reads TGTGCCAGCTCCGGGACAGGGGGCGATGAAAAACTGTTTTTT. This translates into CASSGTGGDEKLFF.